This T cell receptor beta chain was documented in a study of T cells after yellow fever vaccination. This clonotype came up a few times. There are 13 residues in the CDR3. The V end lost 6 bases, the J end lost 2 bases, and 7 bases lay between the germline ends. TCRdb re-analysed the 5' RACE reads in MiXCR, keeping a single row per CDR3 protein. The sample includes 400,000 or so distinct CDR3 sequences, around 6.4% seen only once; the top ten take 14% to 15%. The chain carries TRBV12-3 or TRBV12-4 and TRBJ2-2; D is uncertain. This receptor was identified in a man aged 25-45 years who received the YFV17D yellow fever vaccine. The starting material was PBMCs, obtained 5 days after the yellow fever booster vaccination. The CDR3, as DNA: TGTGCCAGCAGCACGGACAACACCGGGGAGCTGTTTTTT. It is translated as CASSTDNTGELFF.